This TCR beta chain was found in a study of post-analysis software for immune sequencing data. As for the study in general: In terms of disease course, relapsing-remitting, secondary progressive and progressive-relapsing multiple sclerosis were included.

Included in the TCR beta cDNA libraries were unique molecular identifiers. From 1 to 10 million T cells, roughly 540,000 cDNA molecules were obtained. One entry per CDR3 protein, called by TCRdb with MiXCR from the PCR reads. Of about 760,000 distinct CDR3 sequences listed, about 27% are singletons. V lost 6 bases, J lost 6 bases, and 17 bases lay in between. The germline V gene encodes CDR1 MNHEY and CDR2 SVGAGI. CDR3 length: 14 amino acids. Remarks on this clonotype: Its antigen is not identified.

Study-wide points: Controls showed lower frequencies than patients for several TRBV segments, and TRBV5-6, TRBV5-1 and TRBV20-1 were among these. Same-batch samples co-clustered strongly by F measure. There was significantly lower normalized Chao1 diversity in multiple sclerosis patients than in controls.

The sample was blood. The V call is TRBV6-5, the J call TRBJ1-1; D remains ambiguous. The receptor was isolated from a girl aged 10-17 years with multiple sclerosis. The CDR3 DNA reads TGTGCCAGCAGGAAGACCCATACAACCCCTGAAGCTTTCTTT. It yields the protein CASRKTHTTPEAFF.